This TCR beta chain was identified in a study of graft-versus-host responses after intestinal transplantation. Study conclusions and caveats: Recipient-marrow GvH clones were detected, some having first appeared in ileum or blood.

Germline V gene data show CDR1 as SGHKS and CDR2 as YYEKEE (reference sequence). The germline V and J ends were trimmed by 0 bases and 0 bases, with 7 bases remaining between them. This CDR3 comprises 15 residues. On this clone: Its antigen is as yet unknown.

Using immunoSEQ multiplex PCR, the repertoire was profiled, and TCRdb retains in-frame clones only, with some absent. The sample records tens of thousands of clones, 84% being singletons. The chain joins TRBV5-5 to TRBJ1-5; TRBD1 is a possible D gene (6 bases). Here the sequenced sample was unstimulated CD4+ T cells sorted from spleen or lymph node cells, taken before transplant. The receptor was isolated from a human donor who was the organ donor for an intestinal transplant. The CDR3 region has the DNA TGTGCCAGCAGCTTGGAAGGGGGTAGCAATCAGCCCCAGCATTTT. This sequence encodes CASSLEGGSNQPQHF.